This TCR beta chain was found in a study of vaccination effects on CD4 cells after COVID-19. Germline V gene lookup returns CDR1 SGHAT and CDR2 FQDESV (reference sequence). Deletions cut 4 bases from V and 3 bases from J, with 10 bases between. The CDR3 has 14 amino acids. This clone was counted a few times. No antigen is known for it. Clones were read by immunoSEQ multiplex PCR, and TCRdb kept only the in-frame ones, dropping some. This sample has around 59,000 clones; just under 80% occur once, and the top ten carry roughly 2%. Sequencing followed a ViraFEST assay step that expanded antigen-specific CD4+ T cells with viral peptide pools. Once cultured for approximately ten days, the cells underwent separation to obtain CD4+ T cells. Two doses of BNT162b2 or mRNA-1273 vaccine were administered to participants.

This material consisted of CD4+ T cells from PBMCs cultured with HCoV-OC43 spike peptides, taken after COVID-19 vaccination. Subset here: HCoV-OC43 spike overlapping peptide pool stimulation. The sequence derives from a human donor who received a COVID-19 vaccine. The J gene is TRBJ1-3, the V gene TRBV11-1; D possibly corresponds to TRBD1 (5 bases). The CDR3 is CASSSAGDGNTIYF. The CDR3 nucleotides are TGTGCCAGCAGCTCTGCGGGGGATGGAAACACCATATATTTT.